A single T cell receptor (beta chain) is shown here with its context. The assay was immunoSEQ multiplex PCR, and TCRdb's table has in-frame clones only and misses some. The sample yields 300,000 to 400,000 clones, around 89% seen once. The treatment: some 19 received Ad26.COV2.S at low or high dose, single or two shots; several received placebo; per-sample allocation not given. The samples were gathered on day 63 after the first injection of vaccine or placebo. Immunization relied on an Ad26 vector, which expressed Wuhan-strain SARS-CoV-2 spike. The CDR3 extends over 11 amino acids. V lost 7 bases and J lost 4, with 8 bases in between. Germline CDR1 and CDR2: SGHAT and FQNNGV. The data were taken from a study of Ad26.COV2.S vaccination and SARS-CoV-2 variants.

The source of this sequence is a person aged 18 to 59 who received the Ad26.COV2.S COVID-19 vaccine or a placebo. V usage is TRBV11-2 and J usage is TRBJ2-7; no reliable D call. The material was peripheral blood, obtained in a trial of Ad26.COV2.S vaccine versus placebo. The chain's CDR3 is CASTLGYEQYF. In DNA, the CDR3 is TGTGCCAGCACCCTCGGTTACGAGCAGTACTTC. Complete variable domain (other parts from reference TRBV11-2 and TRBJ2-7): EAGVAQSPRYKIIEKRQSVAFWCNPISGHATLYWYQQILGQGPKLLIQFQNNGVVDDSQLPKDRFSAERLKGVDSTLKIQPAKLEDSAVYLCASTLGYEQYFGPGTRLTVT.